One T cell receptor beta chain is described in this entry. TCRdb's table, derived via immunoSEQ multiplex PCR, lists solely in-frame clones and lacks some. The sample lists about 480,000 clones, 80% to 90% seen once, with roughly 1% in the top ten. The data are from a study of blood T cell repertoires in COVID-19. Trimming pared 0 bases from V and 1 base from J, leaving 10 bases between. The CDR3 contains 15 residues. CDR1 SGHAT and CDR2 FQNNGV come from the germline V gene. What was sequenced was peripheral blood. The V call is TRBV11-2, the J call TRBJ2-7, with D uncertain. This TCR was recovered from a man younger than 30 with COVID-19, enrolled during active disease. The CDR3 nucleotides are TGTGCCAGCAGCTTAGAGATATCCCGGTCCTACGAGCAGTACTTC. It yields the protein CASSLEISRSYEQYF. The variable domain in full, completed from reference TRBV11-2 and TRBJ2-7, reads EAGVAQSPRYKIIEKRQSVAFWCNPISGHATLYWYQQILGQGPKLLIQFQNNGVVDDSQLPKDRFSAERLKGVDSTLKIQPAKLEDSAVYLCASSLEISRSYEQYFGPGTRLTVT.